This T cell receptor beta chain was identified during a study of blood T cell repertoires in COVID-19 (dated by TCRdb to the early 2020s). As for the study more broadly: Collaborator samples came from the United States, Italy and Spain and covered acute and convalescent phases of COVID-19. The prospective study material was composed of cDNA or gDNA derived from T cells, B-cell-depleted T cells, or PBMCs. The dataset comprised deeply sampled blood TCRbeta repertoires from subjects exposed to, actively infected with, or recovered from COVID-19. The repertoires were released in a freely available public database meant as a resource for research on the immune response to SARS-CoV-2. Samples were obtained from the ongoing ImmuneRACE study (first 160 participants) and from over 1,000 subjects provided by 6 global collaborators. Nearly every sample came with metadata listing a de-identified subject ID, COVID-19 status, age in years and sex. Where available, HLA class I and class II types were obtained from metadata supplied by the sample provider rather than from assay-based typing. What the study reported, not specific to this receptor: The quantity of clinical and demographic metadata differed by source and by participant and was supplied without curation.

Participants in the prospective study were enrolled through a virtual design, were aged roughly 18 to 90 years, and lived in roughly 24 United States geographic areas. To assign participants to cohorts, the prospective study relied on clinical history that participants themselves reported in a screening survey and a study questionnaire. ImmuneRACE Cohort 3 recovered participants were defined by two consecutive negative NP/OP PCR tests, healthcare professional clearance, or symptom resolution. Each participant in the prospective study had whole blood, serum and a nasopharyngeal or oropharyngeal swab collected by mobile phlebotomists. Over a roughly two-month period, participants in the prospective study had the option of providing additional blood draws and questionnaires. Before DNA extraction, prospective study blood samples were shipped either frozen or at room temperature. The CDR3 goes from the cysteine to the phenylalanine over 17 residues. Left in the record is the CDR3 DNA by itself, 51 bases read in frame from the first base. The germline V gene yields MDHEN for CDR1 and SYDVKM for CDR2. V was cut back by 4 bases and J by 0 bases, leaving a gap of 16 bases between them.

Of note for this clone: This receptor's antigen is unknown. No much larger clone is present one base from it, and per-base qualities are unavailable.

The immunoSEQ Assay, a bias-controlled multiplex PCR, was used to amplify TCRbeta CDR3 regions from genomic DNA. In the original analysis: Nucleated cell counts per sample were estimated from amplification of reference gene primers within the assay. To quantify the absolute abundance of each unique TCRbeta CDR3 rearrangement, sequence reads were collapsed and filtered. For each sample, productive Simpson clonality was calculated by taking the square root of Simpson's diversity index across productive rearrangements. The table was pulled from immuneACCESS by TCRdb, which kept in-frame rearrangements only. Such tables lose some clones; where checked, under half of the loss comes from unresolved V genes, and the rest has no known cause. V and J calls and clone size are as listed in that table; D and trimming were resolved from the DNA. This sample is represented by approximately 440,000 clones; less than 95% of them were singletons. 0.6% to 0.7% of the sample belongs to the ten largest clones.

Sequenced sample: PBMCs or T cells enriched from blood (not recorded which). This clonotype was sampled from a man aged 18 to 29 who had recovered from COVID-19. Here the chain combines TRBV28 and TRBJ1-5, and perhaps TRBD1 as D gene, on 5 matching bases. The sequenced DNA is TGTGCCAGCAGTTCGGATCCTAGGGGCTATAGCAATCAGCCCCAGCATTTT. It encodes CASSSDPRGYSNQPQHF.